The 3 T cell receptor beta chains listed next were all sequenced from one sample in a study of blood T cell repertoires in COVID-19. Generated by immunoSEQ multiplex PCR, the TCRdb table keeps only in-frame clones and is missing some. The sample lists about 300,000 clones, 90% occurring once. Sequencing was carried out using peripheral blood. Receptors originate from a woman aged 25 to 39 with COVID-19, enrolled during active disease.

This chain uses TRBV10-2 with TRBJ1-4; no clear D. Trimming took off 4 bases at V and 11 bases at J, with 11 bases between the two ends. CDR3 size: 12 residues. Germline V gene sequence: CDR1 WSHSY, CDR2 SAAADI. The CDR3 DNA reads as TGCGCCAGCAGTGTACAGCTTGACAAACTGTTTTTT. This encodes CASSVQLDKLFF.

The gene calls are TRBV7-2 and TRBJ2-1, with 10 positions matching TRBD1. There are 13 residues in the CDR3. The V segment lost 4 bases and the J segment 6 bases; nucleotides outside the gene matches: 0. Germline CDR1 SGHTA, CDR2 FQGNSA. CDR3 sequence reads: CASSWTGGNEQFF. The CDR3 DNA sequence: TGTGCCAGCAGCTGGACAGGGGGCAATGAGCAGTTCTTC.

This clone was seen only a few times. The chain couples TRBV25-1 to TRBJ1-3, with D maybe TRBD1 (6 bases). Germline loops: CDR1 MGHDK, CDR2 SYGVNS. The CDR3 is 15 residues long. Trimming took off 3 bases at V and 0 bases at J, with 9 bases between the two ends. CDR3 loop: CASSDQQGSGNTIYF. As DNA, the CDR3 is TGTGCCAGCAGTGACCAACAGGGCTCTGGAAACACCATATATTTT.